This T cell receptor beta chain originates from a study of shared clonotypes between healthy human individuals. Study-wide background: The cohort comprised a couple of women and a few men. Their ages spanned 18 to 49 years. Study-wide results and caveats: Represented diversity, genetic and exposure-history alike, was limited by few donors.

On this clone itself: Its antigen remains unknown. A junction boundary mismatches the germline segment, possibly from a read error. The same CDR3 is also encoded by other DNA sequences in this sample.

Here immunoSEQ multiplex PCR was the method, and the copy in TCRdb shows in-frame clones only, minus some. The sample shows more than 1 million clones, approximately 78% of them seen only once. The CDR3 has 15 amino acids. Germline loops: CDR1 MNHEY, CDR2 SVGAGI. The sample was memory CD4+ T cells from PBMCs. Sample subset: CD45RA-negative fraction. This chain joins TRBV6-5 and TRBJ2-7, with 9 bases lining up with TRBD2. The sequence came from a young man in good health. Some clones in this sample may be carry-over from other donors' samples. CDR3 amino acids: CASSYSSSGTYEQYF. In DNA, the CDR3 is TGTGCCAGCAGTTACTCGTCTAGCGGGACCTATGAGCAGTACTTC.